Below, 28 T cell receptor gamma chains from the same sample are listed, as sequenced in a study of γδ T cells in repeated Plasmodium falciparum infection. Gammadelta T cells were flow-sorted from PBMC into Vgamma9/Vdelta2+ and Vdelta2-negative populations for bulk analysis. TCRdb used CATT to re-call clones from the multiplex PCR reads. The sample contains about 26,000 gamma-chain clones, 3% of which appear only once. The material sequenced was gamma-delta T cells from blood. The source of these receptors is a pool of human donors (malaria-infected and uninfected, not separated).

With the J gene uncalled, the V gene is TRGV8. The CDR3 spans 16 residues. In germline, CDR1 is VENAVY, CDR2 YDSYNSRV. CDR3 DNA sequence: TGTGCCACCTGGGATGTGGGTCTAAGTAGTGATTGGATCCGGACGTTT. Amino acids: CATWDVGLSSDWIRTF.

This clone was seen at least ten times. The chain recombines TRGV8 with TRGJ1 or TRGJ2. Germline V gene sequence: CDR1 VENAVY, CDR2 YDSYNSRV. V lost 4 bases to trimming and J lost 0 bases; unmatched junction nucleotides: 3. The CDR3 has 13 amino acids. The CDR3, as DNA: TGTGCCACCTGGGAGCTGAATTATTATAAGAAACTCTTT. Its translation is CATWELNYYKKLF.

This clone was recorded many times. TCRdb lists the protein of a much larger clone for this DNA, which differs at residue 7, so this is likely a read error; the protein given here is translated from the DNA itself. J is TRGJ1 or TRGJ2 and V is TRGV2. Germline V CDR1 and CDR2: EGSNGY, YDSYNSKV. CDR3 length: 10 residues. The J segment lost 12 bases and the V segment lost 4 bases, leaving 6 bases of the junction unmatched. In DNA form, the CDR3 reads TGTGCCACCTGGGAAATTAGGAAACTCTTT. Protein product: CATWEIRKLF.

This clone has a count of ten or more. Other DNA sequences in the sample encode the same CDR3. This rearrangement joins TRGV3 to TRGJP1. The V and J ends lost 0 bases and 11 bases, in that order; junction bases with no gene match: 3. Looked up from germline, CDR1 is VTNTFY and CDR2 is YDVSTARD (reference sequence). This CDR3 is 12 amino acids long. CDR3 region: CATWDRRWFKIF. Here the CDR3 DNA reads TGTGCCACCTGGGACAGGCGGTGGTTCAAGATATTT.

This clone was counted at least ten times. TCRdb assigns this DNA the protein of a much larger clone, which departs from its translation at residues 5 and 6; this likely reflects a read error, and the protein shown comes from translating the DNA. The rearrangement uses TRGV9 and TRGJ1 or TRGJ2. The J gene is absent in TCRdb and was assigned here via DNA matching to germline. The length of the CDR3 is 14 residues. The junction had 7 bases not matched to a gene; V was cut back by 5 bases and J by 0 bases. The V gene's germline CDR1 is GITISATS and CDR2 ISYDGTV (reference sequence). The CDR3 here is CALWGEENYYKKLF. CDR3 DNA sequence: TGTGCCTTGTGGGGGGAGGAGAATTATTATAAGAAACTCTTT.

This clone was counted ten times or more. A far larger clone is just one base off, so this is likely a read error. At the DNA level, this CDR3 is encoded by other sequences in the same sample as well. The J gene is TRGJ1 or TRGJ2, the V gene TRGV9. Here the J gene came from matching the DNA to germline, since TCRdb omits it. Germline CDR1 and CDR2: GITISATS and ISYDGTV (reference sequence). The CDR3 length is 14 residues. The CDR3 region has the DNA TGTGCCCTGTGGGAGGTCCCGAATTATTATAAGAAACTCTTT. Its protein is CALWEVPNYYKKLF.

This clone has a count of ten or more. One base away lies a much larger clone, so this may be a sequencing read error. V gene TRGV4 combines with J gene TRGJ1 or TRGJ2. TCRdb gives no J gene; it was assigned here by matching the DNA to germline. There are 16 residues in the CDR3. Per germline, CDR1 EGSTGY and CDR2 YDSYTSSV. The CDR3 DNA sequence: TGTGCCACCTGGGATGGAACCTCCCCAAGTTATCATAAGAAACTCTTT. Translation gives CATWDGTSPSYHKKLF.

This clone was seen many times. J is TRGJ1 or TRGJ2 and V is TRGV4. V shed 5 bases, J shed 10 bases, and the junction held 8 bases outside the gene matches. Germline CDR1 and CDR2: EGSTGY and YDSYTSSV. There are 11 residues in the CDR3. DNA of the CDR3: TGTGCCACCTGGGCCGAAAAAAAGAAACTCTTT. It specifies CATWAEKKKLF.

This clone was counted ten times or more. The TCRdb protein comes from a much larger clone and disagrees with this DNA's translation at residue 15, likely due to a read error; the protein given here is derived from the DNA. In DNA, the CDR3 is TGTGCCTTGTGGGAGACCACCCCAGAGTTGGGCAAAAAAATCGAGGTATTT. Protein sequence: CALWETTPELGKKIEVF. Called V gene: TRGV9; the J gene was not called. Germline V gene sequence: CDR1 GITISATS, CDR2 ISYDGTV (reference sequence). The CDR3 is 17 amino acids.

Note on this clone: This likely traces to a read error, being one base from a far larger clone. The DNA is omitted, as the CDR3 cannot be located on it reliably, and the CDR3 follows TCRdb's listing. The V gene call is TRGV5, and the J gene call is absent. Germline V gene data show CDR1 as VINAFY and CDR2 as YDVSNSKD. Counting both end residues, the CDR3 totals 30 amino acids. The CDR3 protein is CATWDSRVRNSLAVEQHLLSQVSIGRIQHF.

This clone was observed a handful of times. A far larger clone is one base from this, pointing to a likely read error. The DNA is omitted, as the CDR3 cannot be located on it reliably, and the CDR3 follows TCRdb's listing. The V gene is TRGV9; the J gene was not called. The CDR3 is 32 amino acids in total, end residues counted. Per the germline V gene, CDR1 is GITISATS and CDR2 is ISYDGTV (reference sequence). This chain's CDR3 is CALWEVQGAARNSLAVEQHLLSQVSIGRIQHF.

This clone has ten or more counts. The chain carries TRGV8 and TRGJ1 or TRGJ2. V shed 3 bases and J 2 bases; nucleotides not matched to a gene: 13. In germline, CDR1 is VENAVY, CDR2 YDSYNSRV. The CDR3 extends over 16 amino acids. CDR3 sequence reads: CATWDGPPWYYYKKLF. The DNA of the CDR3 is TGTGCCACCTGGGATGGCCCTCCCTGGTATTATTATAAGAAACTCTTT.

Many counts were recorded for this clone. The chain employs TRGV9 and TRGJ1 or TRGJ2. The CDR3 consists of 16 residues. Germline CDR1 reads GITISATS; CDR2 reads ISYDGTV (reference sequence). Trimming took 4 bases from V and 3 from J; bases not matched to a gene: 15. The CDR3 DNA reads as TGTGCCTTGTGGGACTATAGTAAGGGACTTTATTATAAGAAACTCTTT. This sequence encodes CALWDYSKGLYYKKLF.

This clone occurred many times. TCRdb's protein, taken from a much larger clone, differs from this DNA's translation at residue 9, likely owing to a read error; the protein displayed comes from the DNA. V and J are TRGV3 and TRGJP2. The J gene, not given by TCRdb, was assigned here from a germline match of the nucleotide sequence. Germline CDR1 reads VTNTFY; CDR2 reads YDVSTARD (reference sequence). The CDR3 spans 13 residues. The CDR3 spells CATWDLIDRIKTF. CDR3 nucleotides: TGTGCCACCTGGGACCTGATTGATAGGATCAAGACGTTT.

Note on this clone: This DNA translates differently at residue 2 from the TCRdb protein, which is that of a much larger clone; a read error is likely, and the protein shown is the DNA's own translation. The chain couples TRGV9 to TRGJ1 or TRGJ2. Germline assignment: CDR1 GITISATS and CDR2 ISYDGTV (reference sequence). The CDR3 runs to 14 residues. This CDR3 reads CTLWEANPRYKKLF. In DNA, the CDR3 is TGTACCTTGTGGGAGGCGAATCCTCGGTATAAGAAACTCTTT.

This clone was observed at least ten times. The chain links TRGV5 to TRGJ1 or TRGJ2. Here the J gene came from matching the DNA to germline, since TCRdb omits it. Germline V gene data show CDR1 as VINAFY and CDR2 as YDVSNSKD. After removal of 1 base from V and 9 bases from J, the junction contained 12 bases not matched to a gene. The CDR3 contains 14 residues. CDR3 DNA sequence: TGTGCCACCTGGGACAGCGGCACTCGGGTTAAGAAACTCTTT. This codes for CATWDSGTRVKKLF.

Comment on this clone: The protein given by TCRdb reflects a much larger clone and differs at residue 3 from this DNA's translation, likely from a read error; the protein shown is the DNA's translation. The chain is built from TRGV2 and TRGJ1 or TRGJ2. The J gene was missing in TCRdb and was found by matching the end of the DNA to germline. CDR1 EGSNGY and CDR2 YDSYNSKV come from the germline V gene. This CDR3 has 14 residues. The CDR3 DNA sequence: TGTGCCCCCTGGGACGGGGTAAATTATTATAAGAAACTCTTT. It specifies CAPWDGVNYYKKLF.

This clone showed up just a few times. This DNA's translation and the protein TCRdb lists, from a much larger clone, do not match at residue 11, likely due to a read error; the protein shown is translated from the DNA. The chain carries TRGV9 and TRGJ1 or TRGJ2. TCRdb records no J gene; here it was assigned by comparing the DNA to germline. CDR3 length: 14 residues. The germline CDR1 and CDR2 sequences are GITISATS and ISYDGTV (reference sequence). The CDR3 nucleotides read TGTGCCTTGTGGGAGGTGTTCGACGATTATGAGAAACTCTTT. Translated, it gives CALWEVFDDYEKLF.

Points on this clone: The protein that TCRdb holds for this DNA derives from a much larger clone and differs from the translated DNA at residue 3, which likely indicates a read error; the protein shown here is translated from the DNA. The J gene is TRGJ1 or TRGJ2, the V gene TRGV9. TCRdb lists no J gene, so it was determined here by aligning the DNA to germline. The germline CDR1 and CDR2 sequences are GITISATS and ISYDGTV (reference sequence). The CDR3 has 14 residues. CDR3 nucleotide sequence: TGTGCCTCGTGGGAGGTGCATCTTGATTATAAGAAACTCTTT. Its translation: CASWEVHLDYKKLF.

This clone was found a few times. TCRdb's protein for this DNA is that of a much larger clone and differs from the translation at residue 15, likely a read error; the protein shown is the DNA translation. The chain combines TRGV9 with TRGJP. The CDR3 is 17 residues long. The germline V gene has CDR1 GITISATS and CDR2 ISYDGTV (reference sequence). The CDR3 region has the DNA TGTGCCTTGTGGGAGGTACAACAAGAGTTGGGCAAAAAAATCAGGGTATTT. Amino acid sequence: CALWEVQQELGKKIRVF.

This clone occurred a few times. The limits of the CDR3 on the DNA are not certain, so only TCRdb's listed CDR3 is given. The identical CDR3 is also encoded by other nucleotide sequences in the sample. CDR3 protein: CATWDKSLAVEQHLLSQVSIGRIQHF. No J gene was named, though the V gene is TRGV3. Ends included, the CDR3 has 26 residues. Germline values: CDR1 VTNTFY, CDR2 YDVSTARD (reference sequence).

This clone was seen repeatedly, ten times or more. For this DNA, TCRdb reports the protein of a much larger clone, which diverges at residue 9, most likely from a read error; the protein presented here is translated directly from the DNA. The V and J genes are TRGV4 and TRGJ1 or TRGJ2. The CDR3 is made up of 12 amino acids. Germline lookup yields CDR1 EGSTGY and CDR2 YDSYTSSV. CDR3: CATWDRYYMKLF. As DNA, the CDR3 is TGTGCCACCTGGGATAGGTATTATATGAAACTCTTT.

This clone is judged medium-sized (0.01 to 0.1%). The chain recombines TRGV9 with TRGJ1 or TRGJ2. Looked up from germline, CDR1 is GITISATS and CDR2 is ISYDGTV (reference sequence). The CDR3 has 15 residues. J gave up 6 bases and V 0 bases, and 11 bases lay outside the gene matches. The CDR3 DNA follows: TGTGCCTTGTGGGAGGTGCAGGGGCTTTGTTATAAGAAACTCTTT. Its translation is CALWEVQGLCYKKLF.

V gene assignment gives TRGV9, but the J gene was left uncalled. The CDR3 is 17 residues long. Germline loops: CDR1 GITISATS, CDR2 ISYDGTV (reference sequence). The CDR3 spells CALRETLIELGKKIKVF. Written as DNA, the CDR3 is TGTGCCTTGCGGGAGACTCTTATTGAGTTGGGCAAAAAAATCAAGGTGTTT.

Concerning this clone itself: Translating this DNA gives a protein that differs at residue 11 from the TCRdb one, which belongs to a much larger clone; a read error is likely, and the protein shown is this translation. The chain uses TRGV8 and TRGJP2. The J gene was not available in TCRdb and was assigned here by matching the DNA to germline segments. The CDR3 is made up of 17 amino acids. Germline V gene sequence: CDR1 VENAVY, CDR2 YDSYNSRV. The CDR3 loop is CATWAIYPYSGDWIKTF. CDR3 nucleotides: TGTGCCACCTGGGCTATATACCCATATAGTGGTGATTGGATCAAGACGTTT.

At least ten counts were recorded for this clone. Additional DNA sequences in this sample encode the identical CDR3. This chain connects TRGV2 to TRGJP2. The trim removed 0 bases at V and 3 bases at J, leaving 4 bases unmatched. Germline lookup yields CDR1 EGSNGY and CDR2 YDSYNSKV. The CDR3 has 15 amino acids. This CDR3 is CATWDGLGSDWIKTF. The CDR3, as DNA: TGTGCCACCTGGGACGGGCTAGGTAGTGATTGGATCAAGACGTTT.

About this clone itself: This is likely an artifact of a read error, given a far larger clone one base away. Other DNA sequences in the same sample also yield this CDR3. The chain employs TRGV8 and TRGJ1 or TRGJ2. The J gene is not listed in TCRdb, so it was assigned here from a DNA match to germline. The CDR3 sequence is 11 residues long. Germline V CDR1 and CDR2: VENAVY, YDSYNSRV. CDR3 protein: CATWDRKQKLF. The CDR3 DNA follows: TGTGCCACTTGGGATAGGAAGCAGAAACTCTTT.

In the case of this clone: A read error likely explains this, since a far larger clone differs by one base. The sample carries other DNA sequences with the same CDR3. This chain connects TRGV2 to TRGJ1 or TRGJ2. The CDR3 is 13 amino acids. J gave up 8 bases and V 4 bases, and 11 bases lay outside the gene matches. Per germline, CDR1 EGSNGY and CDR2 YDSYNSKV. CDR3 in amino acids: CATWDGKGDKKLF. The CDR3 nucleotides are TGTGCCACCTGGGATGGGAAGGGCGATAAGAAACTCTTT.